This TCR beta chain was sequenced during a study of T cell repertoires in cytomegalovirus infection. Study details: Public TCR beta signatures marked donors with CMV infection and the matching HLA. Notes on the study in general: Clonotypes of TCR beta that were HLA-C-restricted and CMV-specific dominated the ex vivo response. Summed public TCR beta family frequency identified CMV carriers bearing the relevant HLA.

This clonotype was observed at least ten times. The target antigen is unknown. Germline loops: CDR1 LNHDA, CDR2 SQIVND (reference sequence). The CDR3 length is 15 residues. J was trimmed by 1 base and V by 4 bases; bases with no gene match: 6. TCRdb reprocessed the reads with MiXCR, giving one entry per CDR3 protein. This sample has 250,000 to 300,000 distinct CDR3 sequences, with over 8% found just once. This rearrangement joins TRBV19 to TRBJ1-1; 7 nucleotides align to TRBD1. The clonotype was recovered from a human donor in good health (CMV status not recorded). Some clones in this sample may be carry-over from other donors' samples. Sequenced sample: PBMCs. CDR3 sequence (DNA): TGTGCCAGTAGTACCGACAGGGCAAAGAACACTGAAGCTTTCTTT. Its protein is CASSTDRAKNTEAFF.